These T cell receptor beta chains were read from a single sample in a study of CD8 T cells in Susac syndrome. Using its own MiXCR run on the immunoSEQ multiplex PCR reads, TCRdb lists one record per CDR3 protein. The repertoire consists of 170,000 or so distinct CDR3 sequences, with 90% to 97% occurring once and the leading ten covering around 0.12%. Sequenced material: CD4+ T cells from PBMCs. The receptor source for this set is a human donor with Susac syndrome. The CDR3 runs from the conserved cysteine through the conserved F or W. A D gene is named only where the DNA matches it firmly. For some rows the clone size is stated as once, few or many, or as a class when expanded; others skip it.

V	J	size	D	CDR3	DNA
TRBV29-1	TRBJ1-6	.	TRBD1	CSLPTGTGGSPLHF	TGCAGCCTACCAACCGGGACAGGGGGCTCACCCCTCCACTTT
TRBV3-1	TRBJ2-1	.	TRBD2	CASTARGGTHEQFF	TGTGCCAGCACGGCCCGGGGGGGGACGCATGAGCAGTTCTTC
TRBV28	TRBJ2-2	.	.	CASLPGAANTGELFF	TGTGCCAGCCTTCCCGGGGCCGCGAACACCGGGGAGCTGTTTTTT
TRBV5-4	TRBJ1-1	.	.	CASSLEGLYTEAFF	TGTGCCAGCAGCTTGGAAGGTTTGTACACTGAAGCTTTCTTT
TRBV29-1	TRBJ1-2	.	TRBD1	CSVVGQGGHINYGYTF	TGCAGCGTTGTAGGACAGGGTGGCCACATTAACTATGGCTACACCTTC
TRBV3-1	TRBJ2-5	once	TRBD2	CASSQPGGAGPQYF	TGTGCCAGCAGCCAACCCGGGGGGGCCGGGCCCCAGTACTTC
TRBV15	TRBJ1-3	.	.	CATSREAGDTGNTIYF	TGTGCCACCAGCAGAGAGGCAGGGGATACTGGAAACACCATATATTTT
TRBV5-5	TRBJ2-5	once	.	CASRVTSQETQYF	TGTGCCAGCAGAGTGACTAGCCAAGAGACCCAGTACTTC
TRBV7-2	TRBJ1-2	once	TRBD1	CASSLLADRLYGYTF	TGTGCCAGCAGCCTATTAGCGGACAGGCTCTATGGCTACACCTTC
TRBV7-9	TRBJ2-1	.	TRBD1	CASSPNRGNTYNEQFF	TGTGCCAGCAGCCCAAACAGGGGAAACACGTACAATGAGCAGTTCTTC
TRBV5-1	TRBJ2-5	.	TRBD1	CASSLGQGIETQYF	TGCGCCAGCAGCTTGGGACAGGGGATTGAGACCCAGTACTTC
TRBV27	TRBJ2-5	.	TRBD1	CASSRGQGVRAQETQYF	TGTGCCAGCAGCCGAGGACAGGGAGTCCGGGCCCAAGAGACCCAGTACTTC
TRBV6-2/TRBV6-3	TRBJ2-7	.	.	CASRGGSYEQYF	TGTGCCAGCAGAGGAGGGAGTTACGAGCAGTACTTC
TRBV7-9	TRBJ2-1	.	TRBD1	CASSFDDRAQFF	TGTGCCAGCAGCTTTGACGACAGGGCGCAGTTCTTC
TRBV27	TRBJ2-3	.	.	CASSLRSRTDTQYF	TGTGCCAGCAGTTTACGGTCCCGCACAGATACGCAGTATTTT
TRBV7-2	TRBJ2-3	.	.	CASSRNPRTDTQYF	TGTGCCAGCAGCCGTAACCCCCGCACAGATACGCAGTATTTT
TRBV2	TRBJ1-6	.	.	CASSELRVYHF	TGTGCCAGCAGTGAGCTCAGGGTATACCACTTT
TRBV15	TRBJ2-7	.	.	CATSRAGQQSKTQEYF	TGTGCCACCAGCAGAGCAGGTCAGCAAAGCAAAACTCAGGAGTACTTC
TRBV6-5	TRBJ2-1	.	.	CASSYVGQQFF	TGTGCCAGCAGTTACGTCGGGCAGCAGTTCTTC
TRBV5-4	TRBJ2-6	.	.	CASSLQGGANVLTF	TGTGCCAGCAGCCTTCAGGGTGGGGCCAACGTCCTGACTTTC
TRBV5-5	TRBJ2-7	once	.	CASSSAWEQYF	TGTGCCAGCAGCTCCGCCTGGGAGCAGTACTTC
TRBV5-4	TRBJ2-1	.	TRBD1	CASSFPRTGGYNEQFF	TGTGCCAGCAGCTTTCCCCGGACAGGAGGCTACAATGAGCAGTTCTTC
TRBV29-1	TRBJ2-7	.	TRBD1	CSVGGQGSYEQYF	TGCAGCGTTGGGGGACAGGGGTCCTACGAGCAGTACTTC
TRBV20-1	TRBJ2-7	.	TRBD2	CSAMGGRADYEQYF	TGCAGTGCTATGGGAGGGAGGGCCGACTACGAGCAGTACTTC
TRBV29-1	TRBJ1-1	few	.	CSGRNTEAFF	TGCAGCGGCAGGAACACTGAAGCTTTCTTT
TRBV29-1	TRBJ1-1	.	.	CSVRHATDTEAFF	TGCAGCGTTCGACACGCGACGGACACTGAAGCTTTCTTT
TRBV9	TRBJ2-4	.	.	CASSAQGGWENIQYF	TGTGCCAGCAGCGCCCAGGGGGGGTGGGAAAACATTCAGTACTTC
TRBV4-3	TRBJ2-1	.	.	CASSRAAYDEQFF	TGCGCCAGCAGCCGTGCGGCCTACGATGAGCAGTTCTTC
TRBV3-1	TRBJ1-2	.	.	CASSQAGTPYGYTF	TGTGCCAGCAGCCAAGCTGGGACGCCTTATGGCTACACCTTC
TRBV9	TRBJ2-7	.	.	CASSEGLLGHEQYF	TGTGCCAGCAGCGAAGGTCTCCTCGGGCACGAGCAGTACTTC
TRBV5-1	TRBJ1-1	.	.	CASSLSGLNTEAFF	TGCGCCAGCAGCTTGTCAGGGCTGAACACTGAAGCTTTCTTT
TRBV27	TRBJ1-1	once	TRBD1	CASSQTGSRTEAFF	TGTGCCAGCAGTCAGACAGGGTCCCGAACTGAAGCTTTCTTT
TRBV29-1	TRBJ2-5	.	.	CSVGHTEQETQYF	TGCAGCGTGGGACACACGGAGCAAGAGACCCAGTACTTC
TRBV5-6	TRBJ1-5	.	.	CASSLGGAQQPQHF	TGTGCCAGCAGCTTGGGTGGGGCTCAACAGCCCCAGCATTTT
TRBV20-1	TRBJ2-3	.	.	CSASYGGTDTQYF	TGCAGTGCTAGTTACGGGGGCACAGATACGCAGTATTTT
TRBV4-3	TRBJ2-3	.	TRBD1	CASSPSGQGGDTQYF	TGCGCCAGCAGCCCCTCAGGACAGGGTGGGGATACGCAGTATTTT
TRBV3-1	TRBJ2-6	few	.	CASSQGGGANVLTF	TGTGCCAGCAGCCAAGGTGGCGGGGCCAACGTCCTGACTTTC
TRBV28	TRBJ1-4	.	.	CASSLVQGRGEKLFF	TGTGCCAGCAGTTTAGTACAGGGAAGAGGTGAAAAACTGTTTTTT
TRBV4-2	TRBJ2-1	once	.	CASSQDRLGTYNEQFF	TGTGCCAGCAGCCAAGATCGGCTAGGGACCTACAATGAGCAGTTCTTC
TRBV7-2	TRBJ1-1	.	.	CASSLSSGTTNTEAFF	TGTGCCAGCAGCTTAAGCTCTGGGACGACGAACACTGAAGCTTTCTTT
TRBV3-1	TRBJ2-3	few	.	CASSQGGGADTQYF	TGTGCCAGCAGCCAAGGGGGCGGAGCAGATACGCAGTATTTT
TRBV20-1	TRBJ2-1	.	.	CSASGINYNEQFF	TGCAGTGCTAGCGGGATTAACTACAATGAGCAGTTCTTC
TRBV12-3/TRBV12-4	TRBJ2-1	.	.	CASSFDSGSYNEQFF	TGTGCCAGCAGCTTTGATTCGGGCTCCTACAATGAGCAGTTCTTC
TRBV7-9	TRBJ2-5	once	.	CASSPSSETQYF	TGTGCCAGCAGCCCATCAAGCGAGACCCAGTACTTC
TRBV18	TRBJ2-5	.	.	CASSPQDGETQYF	TGTGCCAGCTCACCACAAGACGGGGAGACCCAGTACTTC
TRBV15	TRBJ1-3	.	.	CATSRDPGPSGNTIYF	TGTGCCACCAGCAGAGATCCAGGGCCCTCTGGAAACACCATATATTTT
TRBV29-1	TRBJ2-3	.	TRBD2	CSAVRTSQTTDTQYF	TGCAGCGCGGTCAGGACTAGCCAGACGACAGATACGCAGTATTTT
TRBV20-1	TRBJ1-5	.	.	CSARVSVDSLNQPQHF	TGCAGTGCTAGAGTTTCTGTGGACAGCCTCAATCAGCCCCAGCATTTT
TRBV10-3	TRBJ2-5	.	TRBD1	CAISTGGETQYF	TGTGCCATCAGTACAGGGGGAGAGACCCAGTACTTC
TRBV30	TRBJ2-7	.	TRBD2	CAWSRGGSGSQYEQYF	TGTGCCTGGAGCCGCGGCGGGAGCGGGAGTCAATACGAGCAGTACTTC
TRBV20-1	TRBJ2-5	.	TRBD1	CSANRDRGQTQYF	TGCAGTGCTAATCGGGACAGGGGTCAGACCCAGTACTTC
TRBV15	TRBJ2-1	.	.	CATSSDADNEQFF	TGTGCCACCAGCAGCGACGCTGACAATGAGCAGTTCTTC
TRBV7-8	TRBJ1-2	.	.	CASSFSPSGGSYGYTF	TGTGCCAGCAGCTTTAGCCCCTCAGGAGGCAGCTATGGCTACACCTTC